What follows are 20 T cell receptor beta chains derived from one specimen sequenced in a study of T cells in Graves' hyperthyroidism and ophthalmopathy. What was amplified from RNA transcripts were TCR beta CDR3 regions. First-round RT-PCR with HTBI primers amplified the TCR CDR3 region. MiXCR, applied by TCRdb to the multiplex PCR reads, yields one record per CDR3 protein. The top ten clones hold approximately 33% of a sample with about 290,000 distinct CDR3 sequences, 16% of them seen once. What was sequenced was blood. All receptors come from a young man with Graves' hyperthyroidism.

Only a few counts were recorded for this clonotype. The genes are TRBV7-9 and TRBJ2-6; either TRBD1 or TRBD2 may fit D (6 bases each). CDR1 and CDR2 from the germline V gene are SEHNR and FQNEAQ (reference sequence). The CDR3 is 14 residues long. Trimming left V 8 bases short and J 4 bases short, with 12 bases between. CDR3 nucleotides: TGTGCCAGCGGAGGGGGTTCCGGGGCCAACGTCCTGACTTTC. Its translation: CASGGGSGANVLTF.

This clonotype was detected ten times or more. The V call is TRBV15, the J call TRBJ2-1; maybe TRBD2 (6 bases). This CDR3 is 15 amino acids long. Germline lookup yields CDR1 LNHNV and CDR2 YYDKDF (reference sequence). Trimming removed 8 bases at V and 1 base at J, with 15 bases between. CDR3 loop: CATGWGDGSYNEQFF. CDR3 in DNA: TGTGCCACCGGATGGGGGGACGGGTCCTACAATGAGCAGTTCTTC.

This clonotype was counted between two and nine times. This sequence joins TRBV6-1 and TRBJ2-1; perhaps TRBD2 as D (6 bases). The germline V and J ends were trimmed by 6 bases and 7 bases, with 13 bases remaining between them. CDR3 size: 13 residues. From germline, CDR1 is MNHNS and CDR2 SASEGT. CDR3 DNA: TGTGCCAGCAGCGGGAGTTCAGGGAATGAGCAGTTCTTC. Its protein is CASSGSSGNEQFF.

The chain combines TRBV4-2 with TRBJ2-3, with D tentatively TRBD2 (6 bases). Germline V gene data show CDR1 as LGHNA and CDR2 as YNFKEQ. Trimming shortened V by 0 bases and J by 9 bases, and 13 bases separated the two germline ends. The CDR3 is 14 residues long. CDR3 in amino acids: CASSQEGPGETQYF. In DNA form, the CDR3 reads TGTGCCAGCAGCCAAGAGGGGCCGGGAGAGACGCAGTATTTT.

There are many counts of this clonotype. This chain links TRBV3-1 with TRBJ1-4; D not certain. In germline, CDR1 is LGHDT, CDR2 YNNKEL (reference sequence). The CDR3 consists of 16 residues. V lost 4 bases and J lost 7, with 19 bases in between. The CDR3: CASSPPGIGAGEKLFF. Here the CDR3 DNA reads TGTGCCAGCAGCCCACCAGGCATCGGCGCGGGTGAAAAACTGTTTTTT.

The CDR3 sequence is CASSKLQAYEQYF. The CDR3 nucleotides read TGTGCCAGCAGTAAGCTTCAAGCCTACGAGCAGTACTTC. The J gene is TRBJ2-7, the V gene TRBV2; D remains ambiguous. The CDR3 is 13 amino acids. Per the germline V gene, CDR1 is SNHLY and CDR2 is FYNNEI. The ends were cut back, 5 bases at V and 2 bases at J, with 10 bases in the middle.

This clonotype came up many times. The V and J genes are TRBV30 and TRBJ1-1; D is unclear. CDR1 and CDR2 (germline): GTSNPN, SVGIG (reference sequence). V was shortened by 0 bases and J by 1 base, with 9 bases between the two germline ends. The CDR3 spans 14 residues. CDR3 region: CAWSVARTNTEAFF. The CDR3, as DNA: TGTGCCTGGAGTGTAGCCAGGACGAACACTGAAGCTTTCTTT. Variable domain in full (rest from reference TRBV30 and TRBJ1-1): SQTIHQWPATLVQPVGSPLSLECTVEGTSNPNLYWYRQAAGRGLQLLFYSVGIGQISSEVPQNLSASRPQDRQFILSSKKLLLSDSGFYLCAWSVARTNTEAFFGQGTRLTVV.

There are a few counts of this clonotype. A much larger clone is a single base away; this may be a read error. The chain combines TRBV28 with TRBJ1-6, with D perhaps matching TRBD1 (6 bases). This CDR3 comprises 13 residues. Germline V gene lookup returns CDR1 MDHEN and CDR2 SYDVKM. V dropped 5 bases and J dropped 8 bases, with 10 bases sitting between them. The CDR3 DNA reads TGTGCCAGCAGTCCAACAGGGCATTCACCCCTCCACTTT. It translates to CASSPTGHSPLHF.

In its sample, this clonotype was seen many times. This rearrangement joins TRBV12-5 to TRBJ1-1, with 9 nucleotides matching TRBD1. With 6 bases clipped from V and 4 bases from J, the junction kept 12 bases outside the gene matches. The CDR3 contains 16 residues. Germline CDR1 LGHNT, CDR2 FRNRAP. This chain's CDR3 is CASGSSPGQGITEAFF. CDR3 nucleotide sequence: TGTGCTAGTGGCTCTTCTCCGGGACAGGGTATCACTGAAGCTTTCTTT.

This clonotype has a handful of counts. The chain links TRBV2 to TRBJ2-5; 13 positions agree with TRBD2. The V and J ends lost 11 bases and 5 bases, in that order; junction bases with no gene match: 23. This CDR3 has 19 amino acids. Germline V gene sequence: CDR1 SNHLY, CDR2 FYNNEI. The CDR3 DNA reads TGTGCCGCCAGCGATATGGGAATAGGACTAGCGGGAGTTCGGGAGACCCAGTACTTC. Its protein is CAASDMGIGLAGVRETQYF.

The rearrangement links TRBV11-2 to TRBJ1-6, with 8 bases that match TRBD1. This CDR3 is 15 amino acids long. Per the germline V gene, CDR1 is SGHAT and CDR2 is FQNNGV. Unmatched junction bases numbered 8, after V lost 6 bases and J lost 7 bases. In DNA, the CDR3 is TGTGCCAGCAGTGAATCAGGGGGCGACAATTCACCCCTCCACTTT. Translation gives CASSESGGDNSPLHF.

This clonotype was picked up many times. The chain is built from TRBV6-1 and TRBJ2-5; either TRBD1 or TRBD2 may fit D (6 bases each). Germline V gene data show CDR1 as MNHNS and CDR2 as SASEGT. Deletions cut 2 bases from V and 5 bases from J, with 21 bases between. CDR3 length: 17 amino acids. CDR3 protein: CASSELGVGGQRETQYF. DNA for the CDR3: TGTGCCAGCAGTGAATTAGGGGTAGGGGGGCAGAGGGAGACCCAGTACTTC.

This clonotype was seen at least ten times. Here the CDR3 DNA reads TGCAGTGCTCCAACAGGGAACGGATACGAGCAGTACTTC. It yields the protein CSAPTGNGYEQYF. The V gene is TRBV20-1, the J gene TRBJ2-7; D may be TRBD1 (6 bases). The CDR3 spans 13 residues. CDR1 is DFQATT, CDR2 SNEGSKA, per germline (reference sequence). V was trimmed by 5 bases and J by 4 bases, leaving 15 bases between them.

As DNA, the CDR3 is TGTGCCAGCTCACCACAGGGAGGCGGGGAGCTGTTTTTT. It is translated as CASSPQGGGELFF. The chain recombines TRBV18 with TRBJ2-2; tentatively, D is TRBD2 (6 bases). Trimming cost V 1 base and J 7 bases, with 7 bases left between them. The CDR3 has 13 residues. CDR1 is KGHSH and CDR2 is LQKENI in the germline V gene.

In its sample, this clonotype was seen a few times. The chain has TRBV19 and TRBJ1-1, with D perhaps TRBD1 (5 bases). Germline values: CDR1 LNHDA, CDR2 SQIVND (reference sequence). The CDR3 is made up of 13 amino acids. V gave up 7 bases and J gave up 4 bases, with 13 bases separating them. The CDR3 here is CASNTGSGTEAFF. The CDR3, as DNA: TGTGCCAGTAATACAGGATCAGGCACTGAAGCTTTCTTT.

This clonotype was seen more than once but under ten times. This chain uses TRBV19 with TRBJ2-2; TRBD2 is a possible D gene (6 bases). The CDR3 consists of 20 residues. Trimming removed 4 bases from V and 0 bases from J, with 24 bases in between. Per the germline V gene, CDR1 is LNHDA and CDR2 is SQIVND (reference sequence). DNA for the CDR3: TGTGCCAGTAGTACGGGGCGGGCTAGCGCTCTAATTTCGAACACCGGGGAGCTGTTTTTT. It encodes CASSTGRASALISNTGELFF.

This clonotype was recorded many times. The CDR3 protein is CSALETGSPLYGYTF. The DNA of the CDR3 is TGCAGTGCCCTGGAGACAGGGTCCCCCCTCTATGGCTACACCTTC. The chain combines TRBV20-1 with TRBJ1-2, with TRBD1 matching 7 bases. Germline V lookup: CDR1 DFQATT, CDR2 SNEGSKA (reference sequence). This CDR3 region has 15 residues. The V and J ends lost 6 bases and 4 bases, in that order; junction bases with no gene match: 14.

This clonotype was seen a few times. The chain links TRBV20-1 to TRBJ1-6; D possibly corresponds to TRBD1 (5 bases). V shed 4 bases and J shed 7 bases, with 17 bases lying between them. The CDR3 loop spans 15 amino acids. Germline CDR1 and CDR2: DFQATT and SNEGSKA (reference sequence). The CDR3 sequence is CSATPQGDWNSPLHF. In DNA form, the CDR3 reads TGCAGTGCTACCCCGCAGGGAGATTGGAATTCACCCCTCCACTTT.

This clonotype was counted between two and nine times. The chain joins TRBV4-1 to TRBJ1-1; D remains ambiguous. Germline CDR1 reads MGHRA; CDR2 reads YSYEKL. Deletions cut 7 bases from V and 0 bases from J, with 9 bases between. The CDR3 totals 13 residues. CDR3 in amino acids: CASTLLMNTEAFF. CDR3 nucleotide sequence: TGCGCCAGCACCCTGTTGATGAACACTGAAGCTTTCTTT.

This clonotype has just a few counts. The chain couples TRBV6-1 to TRBJ2-3; D not resolved. The germline V and J ends were trimmed by 6 bases and 0 bases, with 7 bases remaining between them. CDR1 MNHNS and CDR2 SASEGT come from the germline V gene. This CDR3 contains 13 residues. The chain's CDR3 is CASRESSTDTQYF. Here the CDR3 DNA reads TGTGCCAGCAGGGAATCAAGCACAGATACGCAGTATTTT.